This T cell receptor (beta chain) was retrieved from a study of cytomegalovirus exposure and HLA in healthy donors. Study results and limitations: The classifier reportedly diagnosed cytomegalovirus status with high sensitivity and specificity.

As concerns this clone: Its antigen is unknown.

CDR3 size: 15 residues. CDR1 is SGHRS, CDR2 YFSETQ, per germline. V dropped 4 bases and J dropped 4 bases, with 17 bases sitting between them. Primers for the PCR totalled 60 Vbeta and 13 Jbeta. Libraries were prepared by immunoSEQ multiplex PCR; TCRdb keeps only in-frame clonotypes and omits some of them. This table holds roughly 120,000 clones, 76% found once. The source is a man over 45 in good health and CMV-seronegative. Source material: PBMCs. The chain recombines TRBV5-1 with TRBJ1-1; a weak D match, TRBD1 (5 bases). The DNA of the CDR3 is TGCGCCAGCAGCCCCGGGGGGACCCATGGCACTGAAGCTTTCTTT. It translates to CASSPGGTHGTEAFF.